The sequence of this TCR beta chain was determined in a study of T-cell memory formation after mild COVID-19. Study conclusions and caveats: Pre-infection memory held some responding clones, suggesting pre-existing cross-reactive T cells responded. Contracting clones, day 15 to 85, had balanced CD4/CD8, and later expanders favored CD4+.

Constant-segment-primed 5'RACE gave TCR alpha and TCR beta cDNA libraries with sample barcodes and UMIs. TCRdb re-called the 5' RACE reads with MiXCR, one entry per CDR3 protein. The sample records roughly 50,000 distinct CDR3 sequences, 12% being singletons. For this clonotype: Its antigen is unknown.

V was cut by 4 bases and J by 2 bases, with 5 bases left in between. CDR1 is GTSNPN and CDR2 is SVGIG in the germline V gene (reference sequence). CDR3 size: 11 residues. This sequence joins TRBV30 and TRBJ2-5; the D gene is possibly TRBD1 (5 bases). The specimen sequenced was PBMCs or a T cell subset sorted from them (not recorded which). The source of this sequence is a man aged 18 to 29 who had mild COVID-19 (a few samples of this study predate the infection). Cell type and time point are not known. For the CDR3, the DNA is TGTGCCTGGAAGGGGCAAGAGACCCAGTACTTC. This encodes CAWKGQETQYF.